This T cell receptor (beta chain) was retrieved from a study of T cell responses to AZD1222 COVID-19 vaccine. The assay was immunoSEQ multiplex PCR, and TCRdb's table has in-frame clones only and misses some. The sample consists of about 59,000 clones, 84% of them appearing once. Regarding the study as a whole: Of the AZD1222 recipients, only five to seven were seropositive at baseline.

This clone was counted between two and nine times. The antigen remains undetermined. The sequenced sample was peripheral blood, obtained on day 0 of AZD1222 vaccination. This TCR derives from an adult in good health.

The CDR3 spells CASSTRTGVNTEAFF. CDR3 DNA sequence: TGTGCCAGTAGTACCCGGACAGGGGTGAACACTGAAGCTTTCTTT. The J gene is TRBJ1-1, the V gene TRBV19, with 9 bases that match TRBD1. Germline V gene sequence: CDR1 LNHDA, CDR2 SQIVND (reference sequence). The trim removed 4 bases at V and 0 bases at J, leaving 3 bases unmatched. The CDR3 totals 15 residues.